The 12 T cell receptor beta chains below were found in one sample sequenced in a study of blood T cell repertoires in COVID-19. Clones were read by immunoSEQ multiplex PCR, and TCRdb kept only the in-frame ones, dropping some. The table has some 76,000 clones, 80% seen once. Sequenced input: peripheral blood. The receptor set was obtained from a middle-aged man with COVID-19, enrolled during active disease.

This chain joins TRBV27 and TRBJ1-5; D gene uncertain. Trimming shortened V by 3 bases and J by 2 bases, and 11 bases separated the two germline ends. Germline CDR1 MNHEY, CDR2 SMNVEV (reference sequence). The CDR3 consists of 15 residues. The CDR3 is CASSLTIIGNQPQHF. CDR3 nucleotides: TGTGCCAGCAGTTTGACTATCATTGGCAATCAGCCCCAGCATTTT.

This clone has only one observation. The genes are TRBV7-2 and TRBJ2-7; 10 bases match TRBD2. CDR1 SGHTA and CDR2 FQGNSA come from the germline V gene. The CDR3 is 16 amino acids. J lost 2 bases, V lost 5 bases, and 9 bases had no gene match. In nucleotides, the CDR3 is TGTGCCAGCAGCCTACAGACTAGCGGGCCTCCCTACGAGCAGTACTTC. Translated: CASSLQTSGPPYEQYF.

The chain couples TRBV19 to TRBJ1-2; D possibly corresponds to TRBD1 (6 bases). The CDR3 is 14 amino acids. Germline CDR1 is LNHDA and CDR2 is SQIVND (reference sequence). Trimming cost V 8 bases and J 5 bases, with 18 bases left between them. The CDR3 is CASGTGSAGYGYTF. CDR3 sequence (DNA): TGTGCCAGTGGAACAGGGAGCGCTGGGTATGGCTACACCTTC.

The gene calls are TRBV6-1 and TRBJ1-6; 7 bases are shared with TRBD1. Trimming removed 3 bases from V and 7 bases from J; junction bases left unmatched: 0. This CDR3 has 13 amino acids. Germline-derived CDR1 and CDR2 are MNHNS and SASEGT. The CDR3 nucleotides read TGTGCCAGCAGTGACAGGGGGAATTCACCCCTCCACTTT. This gives the protein CASSDRGNSPLHF.

This chain links TRBV5-1 with TRBJ2-2, with TRBD1 matching over 7 bases. Germline assignment: CDR1 SGHRS and CDR2 YFSETQ. The CDR3 covers 16 residues. V lost 2 bases and J lost 5; bases outside the gene matches: 9. For the CDR3, the DNA is TGCGCCAGCAGCTTAGACAGGGCCCGAGGGACCGGGGAGCTGTTTTTT. This gives the protein CASSLDRARGTGELFF.

The rearrangement joins TRBV7-2 to TRBJ1-1; 7 bases match TRBD1. J was trimmed by 1 base and V by 5 bases; bases with no gene match: 1. This CDR3 is built from 13 residues. Germline CDR1 reads SGHTA; CDR2 reads FQGNSA. CDR3 loop: CASSRQGNTEAFF. DNA of the CDR3: TGTGCCAGCAGCAGACAGGGGAACACTGAAGCTTTCTTT.

The chain employs TRBV18 and TRBJ2-5, with D possibly TRBD1 on 6 matching bases. The ends were cut back, 3 bases at V and 9 bases at J, with 8 bases in the middle. In germline, CDR1 is KGHSH, CDR2 LQKENI. This CDR3 contains 11 residues. Here the CDR3 DNA reads TGTGCCAGCTCACCCGAGGGGGCCCAGTACTTC. It yields the protein CASSPEGAQYF.

The gene calls are TRBV19 and TRBJ2-5, with D possibly being TRBD2 (5 bases). CDR1 LNHDA and CDR2 SQIVND come from the germline V gene (reference sequence). V lost 4 bases, J lost 5 bases, and 11 bases lay in between. This CDR3 is built from 13 residues. CDR3 DNA sequence: TGTGCCAGTAGTAGGGGAGTTCGGGAGACCCAGTACTTC. Amino acids: CASSRGVRETQYF.

The chain links TRBV3-1 (or the pseudogene TRBV3-2) to TRBJ2-4; D is unclear. CDR1 is LGHDT, CDR2 YNNKEL, per germline (reference sequence). The CDR3 consists of 14 residues. The V and J ends lost 0 bases and 3 bases respectively, with 6 bases between them. CDR3 DNA: TGTGCCAGCAGCCAAGAGTACGGCAAAAACATTCAGTACTTC. Translating it yields CASSQEYGKNIQYF.

This chain uses TRBV28 with TRBJ2-4, with a weak D call TRBD1 (5 bases). This CDR3 has 13 residues. The V and J ends lost 7 bases and 7 bases respectively, with 14 bases between them. CDR1 and CDR2 from the germline V gene are MDHEN and SYDVKM. As DNA, the CDR3 is TGTGCCAGCAAGCAGGGTTCGTTCAACATTCAGTACTTC. The encoded protein is CASKQGSFNIQYF. Using reference TRBV28 and TRBJ2-4 for the parts outside the CDR3, the full variable domain is DVKVTQSSRYLVKRTGEKVFLECVQDMDHENMFWYRQDPGLGLRLIYFSYDVKMKEKGDIPEGYSVSREKKERFSLILESASTNQTSMYLCASKQGSFNIQYFGAGTRLSVL.

This rearrangement joins TRBV27 to TRBJ2-1; 7 bases are shared with TRBD1. V lost 4 bases, J lost 2 bases, and 11 bases stayed unmatched. There are 17 residues in the CDR3. CDR1 is MNHEY, CDR2 SMNVEV, per germline (reference sequence). CDR3 loop: CASSSYSGTAAYNEQFF. Here the CDR3 DNA reads TGTGCCAGCAGTTCCTACTCCGGGACAGCTGCCTACAATGAGCAGTTCTTC.

This chain joins TRBV20-1 and TRBJ2-7; 7 nucleotides match TRBD2. Germline CDR1 and CDR2: DFQATT and SNEGSKA (reference sequence). This CDR3 spans 16 amino acids. The V and J ends lost 3 bases and 3 bases, in that order; junction bases with no gene match: 14. The CDR3, as DNA: TGCAGTGCTAGTCCCCCCGGTGGGGGACTATTCTACGAGCAGTACTTC. Amino acid sequence: CSASPPGGGLFYEQYF.